These 24 T cell receptor beta chains originate from one sample sequenced in a study of blood T cell repertoires in COVID-19. TCRdb's table, derived via immunoSEQ multiplex PCR, lists solely in-frame clones and lacks some. The sample lists 90,000 or so clones, 90% seen once, with 3.5% to 5% in the top ten. The sequenced sample consisted of peripheral blood. The receptor set was obtained from a woman of 80 years or more with active or convalescent COVID-19.

The gene calls are TRBV28 and TRBJ1-4; D perhaps matches TRBD1 (6 bases). In germline, CDR1 is MDHEN, CDR2 SYDVKM. CDR3 length: 13 residues. V was shortened by 8 bases and J by 7 bases, with 14 bases between the two germline ends. The CDR3 is CASVGQGSEKLFF. In DNA, the CDR3 is TGTGCCAGCGTGGGGCAGGGGAGTGAAAAACTGTTTTTT. Supplemented by reference TRBV28 and TRBJ1-4, the full variable domain reads DVKVTQSSRYLVKRTGEKVFLECVQDMDHENMFWYRQDPGLGLRLIYFSYDVKMKEKGDIPEGYSVSREKKERFSLILESASTNQTSMYLCASVGQGSEKLFFGSGTQLSVL.

The V call is TRBV5-6, the J call TRBJ2-1; D gene uncertain. Looked up from germline, CDR1 is SGHDT and CDR2 is YYEEEE. V was shortened by 0 bases and J by 0 bases, with 10 bases between the two germline ends. CDR3 size: 16 residues. The CDR3 DNA follows: TGTGCCAGCAGCTTGGTGTCGGTGAGCTCCTACAATGAGCAGTTCTTC. Translating it yields CASSLVSVSSYNEQFF.

The rearrangement links TRBV11-2 to TRBJ1-3; D might be TRBD1 (6 bases). V gave up 8 bases and J gave up 0 bases, with 23 bases separating them. This CDR3 comprises 18 residues. From germline, CDR1 is SGHAT and CDR2 FQNNGV. The CDR3 DNA reads TGTGCCAGCTCTGTGCCGAGGGGGTTAGGGGACTCTGGAAACACCATATATTTT. Its protein is CASSVPRGLGDSGNTIYF.

The chain uses TRBV11-2 and TRBJ1-6, with 10 bases that match TRBD1. CDR1 is SGHAT, CDR2 FQNNGV, per germline. This CDR3 is built from 17 residues. The ends lost 5 bases at V and 9 bases at J; junction bases unmatched: 13. CDR3 nucleotide sequence: TGTGCCAGCAGCCGGGGGGACAGGGGCGACCGGGGTTCACCCCTCCACTTT. Translation: CASSRGDRGDRGSPLHF.

CDR3 protein: CASSGWGSGGNTIYF. The DNA of the CDR3 is TGTGCCAGCAGCGGGTGGGGCTCAGGTGGAAACACCATATATTTT. V gene TRBV25-1 combines with J gene TRBJ1-3; D perhaps matches TRBD1 (5 bases). The CDR3 runs 15 residues. Germline V gene lookup returns CDR1 MGHDK and CDR2 SYGVNS. Trimming pared 6 bases from V and 3 bases from J, leaving 15 bases between.

The DNA for the CDR3 is TGTGCCAGCAGCATCGGTTTAGGGGTGGGGGAGCAGTACTTC. It yields the protein CASSIGLGVGEQYF. The V and J genes are TRBV9 and TRBJ2-7, with D tentatively TRBD1 (5 bases). The V and J ends lost 4 bases and 7 bases respectively, with 18 bases between them. From germline, CDR1 is SGDLS and CDR2 YYNGEE. The CDR3 runs 14 residues.

This sequence joins TRBV28 and TRBJ1-5; weak D call: TRBD1 (5 bases). Trimming took off 7 bases at V and 0 bases at J, with 13 bases between the two ends. Germline V gives CDR1 MDHEN, CDR2 SYDVKM. CDR3 length: 15 residues. CDR3 protein: CASKTGTTSNQPQHF. For the CDR3, the DNA is TGTGCCAGCAAAACAGGAACTACTAGCAATCAGCCCCAGCATTTT.

Turning to this clone: The identical CDR3 is also encoded by other nucleotide sequences in the sample. The chain links TRBV11-2 to TRBJ1-2; TRBD1 might be the D (5 bases). Trimming stripped 5 bases from V and 1 base from J, with 8 bases between. CDR1 and CDR2 (germline): SGHAT, FQNNGV. CDR3 length: 13 residues. The CDR3 spells CASSPDSNYGYTF. Written as DNA, the CDR3 is TGTGCCAGCAGCCCCGACAGTAACTATGGCTACACCTTC.

The chain recombines TRBV28 with TRBJ1-2, with a possible D match to TRBD1 (6 bases). The CDR3 has 13 amino acids. CDR1 is MDHEN and CDR2 is SYDVKM in the germline V gene. V was shortened by 6 bases and J by 0 bases, with 8 bases between the two germline ends. The CDR3 sequence: CASRTGPNYGYTF. The DNA for the CDR3 is TGTGCCAGCAGAACAGGGCCTAACTATGGCTACACCTTC.

This chain uses TRBV11-2 with TRBJ2-2, with D tentatively TRBD1 (6 bases). The CDR3 extends over 16 amino acids. Trimming pared 2 bases from V and 1 base from J, leaving 11 bases between. Looked up from germline, CDR1 is SGHAT and CDR2 is FQNNGV. The CDR3 spells CASSLLVQGNTGELFF. Here the CDR3 DNA reads TGTGCCAGCAGCTTACTCGTACAGGGGAACACCGGGGAGCTGTTTTTT. The full variable domain, rest sourced from reference TRBV11-2 and TRBJ2-2, is EAGVAQSPRYKIIEKRQSVAFWCNPISGHATLYWYQQILGQGPKLLIQFQNNGVVDDSQLPKDRFSAERLKGVDSTLKIQPAKLEDSAVYLCASSLLVQGNTGELFFGEGSRLTVL.

The rearrangement links TRBV6-5 to TRBJ2-7, with 8 nucleotides matching TRBD2. This CDR3 comprises 15 residues. With V trimmed by 4 bases and J by 7 bases, 12 bases remained unmatched. Germline V gene lookup returns CDR1 MNHEY and CDR2 SVGAGI. DNA for the CDR3: TGTGCCAGCAGTTCCCCGCGGACTAGCTCGCGAGAGCAGTACTTC. It yields the protein CASSSPRTSSREQYF.

This chain links TRBV10-1 with TRBJ2-5; 15 bases fit TRBD2. The CDR3 covers 17 residues. Unmatched junction bases numbered 6, after V lost 3 bases and J lost 4 bases. Germline-derived CDR1 and CDR2 are WNHNN and SYGVQD (reference sequence). CDR3: CASSDGTSGRRRETQYF. In nucleotides, the CDR3 is TGCGCCAGCAGTGATGGGACTAGCGGGAGGCGTCGAGAGACCCAGTACTTC.

This clone was detected once. The chain combines TRBV12-1 with TRBJ2-7; the table calls TRBD2, which could not be checked here. TRBV12-1 is tagged as a pseudogene. This CDR3 has 18 residues. The CDR3 nucleotides are TGTGCCAGCAGCTTTGAAGTCTTTTGCAGCGGACTCACCTACGAGCAGTACTTC. Amino acids: CASSFEVFCSGLTYEQYF.

V and J are TRBV5-1 and TRBJ2-5, with TRBD2 matching over 11 bases. CDR1 SGHRS and CDR2 YFSETQ come from the germline V gene. J lost 5 bases, V lost 2 bases, and 8 bases had no gene match. The CDR3 runs to 16 residues. The CDR3 DNA sequence: TGCGCCAGCAGCTTATTAACTAGCGGGAGTGGGGAGACCCAGTACTTC. Translated, it gives CASSLLTSGSGETQYF.

The gene calls are TRBV7-9 and TRBJ2-5; D not certain. Trimming took 1 base from V and 3 from J, leaving 12 bases between them. This CDR3 is built from 15 residues. CDR1 and CDR2 (germline): SEHNR, FQNEAQ (reference sequence). CDR3 sequence: CASSLGYSQEETQYF. The CDR3 bases are TGTGCCAGCAGCTTAGGTTATAGCCAAGAAGAGACCCAGTACTTC.

The chain combines TRBV7-2 with TRBJ1-1; TRBD1 agrees at 8 bases. Germline values: CDR1 SGHTA, CDR2 FQGNSA. The V and J ends lost 5 bases and 4 bases, in that order; junction bases with no gene match: 9. CDR3 length equals 15 residues. This chain's CDR3 is CASSPPGGVSTEAFF. CDR3 nucleotides: TGTGCCAGCAGCCCCCCAGGGGGCGTGAGCACTGAAGCTTTCTTT.

This sequence joins TRBV18 and TRBJ2-1, with 8 nucleotides matching TRBD2. Germline V gene lookup returns CDR1 KGHSH and CDR2 LQKENI. V dropped 3 bases and J dropped 7; count of bases not matched to a gene: 8. CDR3 size: 15 residues. CDR3 protein: CASSPRAGGWNEQFF. The CDR3 nucleotides read TGTGCCAGCTCACCCCGGGCGGGAGGCTGGAATGAGCAGTTCTTC.

The chain recombines TRBV7-2 with TRBJ2-1; D may be TRBD1 (9 bases). Germline CDR1 is SGHTA and CDR2 is FQGNSA. The CDR3 runs to 15 residues. Trimming removed 1 base from V and 16 bases from J, with 23 bases in between. CDR3 DNA sequence: TGTGCCAGCAGCTTAGAAGGACAGGGGACGGCGGGGGGTTTCTTC. Its protein is CASSLEGQGTAGGFF.

The chain couples TRBV15 to TRBJ2-1; 9 nucleotides match TRBD2. V lost 5 bases and J lost 3; bases outside the gene matches: 8. Germline V gene data show CDR1 as LNHNV and CDR2 as YYDKDF (reference sequence). The CDR3 spans 16 residues. CDR3: CATSVQASGIYNEQFF. The CDR3 DNA follows: TGTGCCACCAGCGTACAGGCTAGCGGGATCTACAATGAGCAGTTCTTC.

The chain recombines TRBV7-8 with TRBJ2-1; D gene unclear. V lost 5 bases to trimming and J lost 10 bases, with 12 bases between them. The length of the CDR3 is 12 residues. Germline CDR1 is SGHVS and CDR2 is FQNEAQ. CDR3 DNA sequence: TGTGCCAGCAGCCGACGGGTGGAAGAGCAGTTCTTC. Protein sequence: CASSRRVEEQFF. Complete variable domain (other parts from reference TRBV7-8 and TRBJ2-1): GAGVSQSPRYKVAKRGQDVALRCDPISGHVSLFWYQQALGQGPEFLTYFQNEAQLDKSGLPSDRFFAERPEGSVSTLKIQRTQQEDSAVYLCASSRRVEEQFFGPGTRLTVL.

This rearrangement joins TRBV11-2 to TRBJ2-3; no firm D call. Germline V lookup: CDR1 SGHAT, CDR2 FQNNGV. V lost 5 bases and J 6 bases, leaving 9 bases between the germline ends. The CDR3 covers 12 residues. Here the CDR3 reads CASSDNTDTQYF. The CDR3 DNA is TGTGCCAGCAGCGACAACACGGATACGCAGTATTTT.

The rearrangement links TRBV3-1 (or the pseudogene TRBV3-2) to TRBJ2-5, with 8 bases lining up with TRBD1. The V gene end was trimmed by 6 bases and the J gene end by 4 bases; junction bases not matched to a gene: 7. Germline V gives CDR1 LGHDT, CDR2 YNNKEL (reference sequence). The CDR3 is made up of 14 amino acids. CDR3 DNA sequence: TGTGCCAGCAGACTCAGAGACAGGGGAGAGACCCAGTACTTC. Translation: CASRLRDRGETQYF.

The genes are TRBV27 and TRBJ1-5; tentative D call: TRBD1 (6 bases). This CDR3 spans 16 amino acids. V dropped 0 bases and J dropped 0 bases, with 9 bases sitting between them. CDR1 is MNHEY and CDR2 is SMNVEV in the germline V gene (reference sequence). The CDR3 region has the DNA TGTGCCAGCAGTTTATCGGGGGGGGCTAGCAATCAGCCCCAGCATTTT. Protein sequence: CASSLSGGASNQPQHF.

The count of this clone is one. The chain links TRBV2 to TRBJ1-2; TRBD1 aligns across 8 bases. CDR1 is SNHLY and CDR2 is FYNNEI in the germline V gene. The CDR3 extends over 13 amino acids. V dropped 6 bases and J dropped 4; count of bases not matched to a gene: 4. The CDR3 protein is CASSDGTGYGYTF. The CDR3 region has the DNA TGTGCCAGCAGCGACGGGACAGGCTATGGCTACACCTTC.